Listed here are 32 T cell receptor beta chains from one sample, sequenced in a study of cytomegalovirus exposure and HLA in healthy donors. The PCR employed 60 Vbeta primers together with 13 Jbeta primers. The data were produced by immunoSEQ multiplex PCR, yet TCRdb's version contains in-frame clones alone and is incomplete. The repertoire holds about 140,000 clones, roughly 80% seen once, with approximately 3.2% in the top ten. Sequenced material: PBMCs. The receptors stem from a middle-aged man in good health and CMV-seronegative.

CDR3: CASSVEGQVFNIQYF. The CDR3 region has the DNA TGTGCCAGCAGCGTAGAGGGACAGGTTTTTAACATTCAGTACTTC. The rearrangement links TRBV9 to TRBJ2-4; 8 bases match TRBD1. Losses at the gene ends were 0 bases for V and 7 bases for J; bases not matched to a gene: 6. CDR1 and CDR2 (germline): SGDLS, YYNGEE. The CDR3 has 15 amino acids.

This clone was detected a few times. The gene calls are TRBV27 and TRBJ2-1; no firm D call. Germline assignment: CDR1 MNHEY and CDR2 SMNVEV (reference sequence). This CDR3 contains 17 residues. V shed 5 bases and J shed 0 bases, with 17 bases lying between them. In nucleotides, the CDR3 is TGTGCCAGCAGTCCACCCCCGGATCAGGTCTCCTACAATGAGCAGTTCTTC. It is translated as CASSPPPDQVSYNEQFF.

This clone was detected once. The chain employs TRBV29-1 and TRBJ2-7, with D possibly TRBD1 on 6 matching bases. With 6 bases removed from V and 6 bases from J, the gap between germline ends came to 12 bases. Per germline, CDR1 SQVTM and CDR2 ANQGSEA. The CDR3 has 11 residues. The CDR3, as DNA: TGCAGCGTAATAACAGGGTGCGAGCAGTACTTC. Encoded protein: CSVITGCEQYF.

The genes are TRBV5-1 and TRBJ1-1; 10 nucleotides line up with TRBD1. Germline trimming cut 2 bases from V and 0 bases from J; bases unmatched to any gene: 10. This CDR3 region has 18 residues. The germline gives CDR1 SGHRS, CDR2 YFSETQ. In nucleotides, the CDR3 is TGCGCCAGCAGCTTACGGACAGGGGGGGAATTTATGAACACTGAAGCTTTCTTT. Its translation: CASSLRTGGEFMNTEAFF.

In this sample, this clone turned up a few times. J is TRBJ1-5 and V is TRBV6-5, with D possibly matching TRBD1 (6 bases). This CDR3 contains 13 residues. Germline V gene lookup returns CDR1 MNHEY and CDR2 SVGAGI. V was pared by 4 bases and J by 4 bases, with 8 bases between. CDR3 in amino acids: CASSWDTNQPQHF. Written as DNA, the CDR3 is TGTGCCAGCAGTTGGGACACAAATCAGCCCCAGCATTTT.

The V call is TRBV7-2, the J call TRBJ1-6; possibly TRBD1 for D (5 bases). CDR3 length: 16 residues. CDR1 is SGHTA, CDR2 FQGNSA, per germline. V was pared by 5 bases and J by 1 base, with 12 bases between. CDR3 loop: CASSLGGGSYNSPLHF. CDR3 DNA sequence: TGTGCCAGCAGCCTGGGGGGAGGGTCCTATAATTCACCCCTCCACTTT.

V usage is TRBV6-1 and J usage is TRBJ2-3, with 10 bases fitting TRBD2. This CDR3 has 16 residues. Germline CDR1 MNHNS, CDR2 SASEGT. Germline trimming cut 4 bases from V and 4 bases from J; bases unmatched to any gene: 8. CDR3 protein: CASSAKAGGRADTQYF. CDR3 DNA sequence: TGTGCCAGCAGTGCCAAAGCGGGGGGGAGGGCAGATACGCAGTATTTT.

The chain has TRBV6-8 and TRBJ1-1; possible D gene TRBD1, 5 bases. Germline V gene data show CDR1 as MNHGY and CDR2 as SAAAGT. The ends were cut back, 5 bases at V and 0 bases at J, with 22 bases in the middle. The CDR3 consists of 18 residues. The CDR3 nucleotides read TGTGCCAGCAGTCGCCGCGTGAGACAGCCTGGGATGAACACTGAAGCTTTCTTT. This codes for CASSRRVRQPGMNTEAFF.

The genes are TRBV29-1 and TRBJ1-1, with a possible D match to TRBD1 (6 bases). The germline gives CDR1 SQVTM, CDR2 ANQGSEA. Deletions cut 6 bases from V and 5 bases from J, with 16 bases between. This CDR3 is 13 amino acids long. CDR3 in amino acids: CSVVDVQGTEAFF. DNA of the CDR3: TGCAGCGTCGTAGACGTACAGGGTACTGAAGCTTTCTTT.

V is TRBV14 and J is TRBJ2-7; maybe TRBD1 (6 bases). The germline V gene has CDR1 SGHDN and CDR2 FVKESK. Trimming removed 1 base from V and 2 bases from J, with 12 bases in between. The CDR3 contains 15 residues. CDR3 residues: CASSQAGANPYEQYF. CDR3 nucleotide sequence: TGTGCCAGCAGCCAAGCAGGGGCTAACCCCTACGAGCAGTACTTC. Full variable domain (rest looked up from reference TRBV14 and TRBJ2-7): EAGVTQFPSHSVIEKGQTVTLRCDPISGHDNLYWYRRVMGKEIKFLLHFVKESKQDESGMPNNRFLAERTGGTYSTLKVQPAELEDSGVYFCASSQAGANPYEQYFGPGTRLTVT.

This clone was seen only a few times. CDR3 protein: CASSMGDSSRIEQYF. The DNA for the CDR3 is TGTGCCAGTAGTATGGGGGACAGCTCAAGGATCGAGCAGTACTTC. V is TRBV19 and J is TRBJ2-7, with 7 nucleotides matching TRBD1. CDR1 LNHDA and CDR2 SQIVND come from the germline V gene (reference sequence). The CDR3 covers 15 residues. After removal of 3 bases from V and 6 bases from J, the junction contained 11 bases not matched to a gene. The entire variable domain, with the rest obtained from reference TRBV19 and TRBJ2-7, is as follows: DGGITQSPKYLFRKEGQNVTLSCEQNLNHDAMYWYRQDPGQGLRLIYYSQIVNDFQKGDIAEGYSVSREKKESFPLTVTSAQKNPTAFYLCASSMGDSSRIEQYFGPGTRLTVT.

The chain carries TRBV7-2 and TRBJ1-2, with 8 bases matching TRBD1. Unmatched junction bases numbered 7, after V lost 5 bases and J lost 8 bases. Germline values: CDR1 SGHTA, CDR2 FQGNSA. The CDR3 runs to 13 residues. CDR3 region: CASSLQGAWGYTF. In DNA, the CDR3 is TGTGCCAGCAGCCTCCAGGGGGCCTGGGGCTACACCTTC. Full variable domain (remainder filled in from reference TRBV7-2 and TRBJ1-2): GAGVSQSPSNKVTEKGKDVELRCDPISGHTALYWYRQSLGQGLEFLIYFQGNSAPDKSGLPSDRFSAERTGGSVSTLTIQRTQQEDSAVYLCASSLQGAWGYTFGSGTRLTVV.

This clone appeared once. The chain is built from TRBV7-8 and TRBJ1-2; tentative D call: TRBD1 (6 bases). This CDR3 is built from 15 residues. Trimming removed 5 bases from V and 5 bases from J, with 18 bases in between. Germline loops: CDR1 SGHVS, CDR2 FQNEAQ. The CDR3 loop reads CASSPLQGEGYGYTF. The CDR3 bases are TGTGCCAGCAGCCCCTTACAGGGAGAGGGGTATGGCTACACCTTC.

This clone was seen only once. The J gene is TRBJ2-3, the V gene TRBV4-2, with 7 bases identical to TRBD2. Looked up from germline, CDR1 is LGHNA and CDR2 is YNFKEQ. Trimming at V came to 0 bases and at J to 4 bases, leaving 4 bases not matched to a gene. This CDR3 has 15 residues. The chain's CDR3 is CASSQEASGSDTQYF. CDR3 in DNA: TGTGCCAGCAGCCAAGAGGCTAGCGGATCAGATACGCAGTATTTT.

The chain recombines TRBV9 with TRBJ1-2; 8 nucleotides agree with TRBD1. The CDR3 sequence is 15 residues long. Losses at the gene ends were 3 bases for V and 5 bases for J; bases not matched to a gene: 9. Germline values: CDR1 SGDLS, CDR2 YYNGEE. The CDR3, as DNA: TGTGCCAGCAGCGGGACAGGGCGCCCTCCTTATGGCTACACCTTC. Amino acid sequence: CASSGTGRPPYGYTF.

The V call is TRBV5-1, the J call TRBJ2-5; TRBD2 is a possible D gene (6 bases). The germline V and J ends were trimmed by 0 bases and 9 bases, with 12 bases remaining between them. CDR3 size: 13 residues. Germline-derived CDR1 and CDR2 are SGHRS and YFSETQ. The CDR3 DNA follows: TGCGCCAGCAGCTTGGCCCCCTCGGGGGCCCAGTACTTC. This codes for CASSLAPSGAQYF.

This clone was detected only once. Relative to the germline gene, one junction end is altered; a read error may explain this. CDR3 coding DNA: TGTGCCAGCGGCTTAACAGGGACAGGGATCAATCAGCCCCAGCATTTT. Its protein product is CASGLTGTGINQPQHF. V usage is TRBV11-1 and J usage is TRBJ1-5, with 9 bases lining up with TRBD1. Germline V gives CDR1 SGHAT, CDR2 FQDESV (reference sequence). The CDR3 is made up of 16 amino acids.

This chain joins TRBV5-4 and TRBJ1-2; 7 bases fit TRBD1. CDR3 size: 14 residues. Losses at the gene ends were 5 bases for V and 5 bases for J; bases not matched to a gene: 9. From germline, CDR1 is SGHNT and CDR2 YYREEE (reference sequence). In DNA, the CDR3 is TGTGCCAGCAGTACCGACAGGGATAGTTATGGCTACACCTTC. Its translation is CASSTDRDSYGYTF.

The CDR3 is CATSRTRGGPPLHF. CDR3 nucleotide sequence: TGTGCCACCAGCAGAACCAGGGGTGGTCCACCCCTCCACTTT. The chain is built from TRBV15 and TRBJ1-6, with D perhaps TRBD1 (6 bases). CDR3 length: 14 amino acids. The V gene's germline CDR1 is LNHNV and CDR2 YYDKDF (reference sequence). Trimming took 2 bases from V and 11 from J, leaving 13 bases between them.

The chain combines TRBV30 with TRBJ1-4, with 10 bases that match TRBD1. Germline V gene data show CDR1 as GTSNPN and CDR2 as SVGIG (reference sequence). This CDR3 has 11 amino acids. Here the CDR3 reads CAWDRGEKLFF. The CDR3 DNA is TGTGCTTGGGACAGGGGAGAAAAACTGTTTTTT.

This clone has just one count. The rearrangement links TRBV7-8 to TRBJ1-1, with 7 bases identical to TRBD1. The CDR3 length is 17 residues. Germline V gives CDR1 SGHVS, CDR2 FQNEAQ. V dropped 0 bases and J dropped 1; count of bases not matched to a gene: 8. CDR3 DNA: TGTGCCAGCAGCTTAGCAGCCAGGGGGATACCGAACACTGAAGCTTTCTTT. Residues: CASSLAARGIPNTEAFF.

This clone is a singleton in its sample. The rearrangement joins TRBV5-1 to TRBJ1-2; 10 nucleotides match TRBD1. The V gene's germline CDR1 is SGHRS and CDR2 YFSETQ. This CDR3 has 15 residues. V gave up 4 bases and J gave up 7 bases; unmatched junction bases: 10. The CDR3 sequence is CASSPTATGGVGYTF. CDR3 nucleotides: TGCGCCAGCAGCCCCACAGCGACAGGGGGCGTTGGCTACACCTTC.

The chain combines TRBV9 with TRBJ2-7, with D possibly matching TRBD2 (6 bases). CDR1 is SGDLS and CDR2 is YYNGEE in the germline V gene. Trimming stripped 3 bases from V and 7 bases from J, with 8 bases between. This CDR3 is built from 11 residues. This CDR3 is CASSAGLEQYF. The CDR3, as DNA: TGTGCCAGCAGCGCGGGACTGGAGCAGTACTTC.

This rearrangement joins TRBV7-8 to TRBJ1-4; 7 nucleotides align to TRBD1. V lost 5 bases, J lost 8 bases, and 11 bases stayed unmatched. Germline V gene lookup returns CDR1 SGHVS and CDR2 FQNEAQ. The CDR3 is 15 amino acids. In DNA form, the CDR3 reads TGTGCCAGCAGCCCTCGGACAGGAGTCCCGGAAAAACTGTTTTTT. Translated, it gives CASSPRTGVPEKLFF.

This chain connects TRBV19 to TRBJ2-1, with D tentatively TRBD2 (6 bases). V dropped 8 bases and J dropped 7 bases, with 18 bases sitting between them. Germline V gives CDR1 LNHDA, CDR2 SQIVND (reference sequence). The CDR3 loop spans 14 amino acids. The CDR3 bases are TGTGCCAGTCTTGCGCCGGGACTTCCAAATGAGCAGTTCTTC. Translated, it gives CASLAPGLPNEQFF.

This sequence joins TRBV11-3 and TRBJ2-7; TRBD2 matches 11 bases. Germline-derived CDR1 and CDR2 are SGHNT and YENEEA. The V and J ends lost 5 bases and 2 bases, in that order; junction bases with no gene match: 5. CDR3 size: 15 residues. CDR3 protein: CASSRTSGPTYEQYF. DNA for the CDR3: TGTGCCAGCAGCCGGACTAGCGGGCCTACCTACGAGCAGTACTTC. Full variable domain (rest looked up from reference TRBV11-3 and TRBJ2-7): EAGVVQSPRYKIIEKKQPVAFWCNPISGHNTLYWYLQNLGQGPELLIRYENEEAVDDSQLPKDRFSAERLKGVDSTLKIQPAELGDSAVYLCASSRTSGPTYEQYFGPGTRLTVT.

This chain uses TRBV19 with TRBJ1-2, with unresolved D. Per the germline V gene, CDR1 is LNHDA and CDR2 is SQIVND (reference sequence). The CDR3 is 15 residues long. Trimming took off 6 bases at V and 0 bases at J, with 14 bases between the two ends. CDR3 region: CASSTSNGANYGYTF. CDR3 DNA: TGTGCCAGTAGCACTAGCAACGGGGCTAACTATGGCTACACCTTC.

This rearrangement joins TRBV5-4 to TRBJ1-2, with D perhaps TRBD1 (5 bases). Germline-derived CDR1 and CDR2 are SGHNT and YYREEE (reference sequence). This CDR3 is built from 14 residues. V lost 2 bases, J lost 3 bases, and 11 bases lay in between. CDR3 DNA: TGTGCCAGCAGCTTTAGAGCCAGGGACTATGGCTACACCTTC. Translation gives CASSFRARDYGYTF.

The chain couples TRBV5-1 to TRBJ2-3, with D tentatively TRBD2 (6 bases). Germline V gives CDR1 SGHRS, CDR2 YFSETQ. V shed 0 bases and J shed 5 bases, with 13 bases lying between them. The CDR3 totals 15 residues. The CDR3 DNA follows: TGCGCCAGCAGCTTGGAAGGCGGGGCGGGAGATACGCAGTATTTT. Residues: CASSLEGGAGDTQYF.

This clone has just a few counts. The CDR3 DNA is TGCGCCAGTGTATCCGGGACAACATGGCGGGAGACCCAGTACTTC. Its translation is CASVSGTTWRETQYF. The chain recombines TRBV10-2 with TRBJ2-5; D possibly corresponds to TRBD1 (6 bases). CDR1 is WSHSY and CDR2 is SAAADI in the germline V gene. The CDR3 spans 15 residues. The V gene lost 9 bases and the J gene lost 5 bases, with 22 bases spanning the gap.

This chain joins TRBV7-2 and TRBJ2-7; 8 positions match TRBD1. The CDR3 contains 14 residues. The junction had 7 bases not matched to a gene; V was cut back by 5 bases and J by 4 bases. The germline V gene has CDR1 SGHTA and CDR2 FQGNSA. The CDR3 sequence: CASSPGQGWYEQYF. For the CDR3, the DNA is TGTGCCAGCAGCCCTGGACAGGGTTGGTACGAGCAGTACTTC.

The chain links TRBV5-4 to TRBJ1-2, with D uncertain. Germline values: CDR1 SGHNT, CDR2 YYREEE (reference sequence). The V end was cut by 1 base, the J end by 0 bases, with 4 bases between. The CDR3 is 13 residues long. The CDR3 DNA reads TGTGCCAGCAGCTTGCGGTCTAACTATGGCTACACCTTC. Translation: CASSLRSNYGYTF.